Each of the 16 T cell receptor beta chains below was sequenced from the same sample in a study of blood T cell repertoires in COVID-19. The protocol was immunoSEQ multiplex PCR, while the TCRdb copy is restricted to in-frame clones and leaves out a portion. Among fewer than 300,000 clones, 85% to 90% were seen once, and the ten largest hold 15% to 18%. Sequencing input: PBMCs or T cells enriched from blood (not recorded which). These receptors were collected from a man aged 18 to 29 who had recovered from COVID-19.

V and J are TRBV7-9 and TRBJ1-5, with D unresolved. Germline CDR1 and CDR2: SEHNR and FQNEAQ (reference sequence). The CDR3 runs 13 residues. Trimming stripped 5 bases from V and 0 bases from J, with 5 bases between. The chain's CDR3 is CASSQYSNQPQHF. The CDR3 region has the DNA TGTGCCAGCAGCCAGTATAGCAATCAGCCCCAGCATTTT.

The chain carries TRBV28 and TRBJ1-6, with 8 bases matching TRBD1. The junction had 6 bases not matched to a gene; V was cut back by 2 bases and J by 9 bases. Germline V gives CDR1 MDHEN, CDR2 SYDVKM. The CDR3 contains 15 residues. CDR3 loop: CASSLRQGATSPLHF. The CDR3 bases are TGTGCCAGCAGTTTAAGGCAGGGGGCAACTTCACCCCTCCACTTT.

The V gene is TRBV23-1, the J gene TRBJ2-2, with D maybe TRBD1 (6 bases). TRBV23-1 is marked as an open reading frame, function uncertain. The CDR3 spans 15 residues. V lost 1 base and J lost 6, with 12 bases in between. CDR3 residues: CASSQWGTKAGELFF. CDR3 in DNA: TGCGCCAGCAGTCAATGGGGGACAAAGGCCGGGGAGCTGTTTTTT.

V and J are TRBV30 and TRBJ2-5, with D unresolved. V lost 3 bases to trimming and J lost 4 bases, with 12 bases between them. Germline assignment: CDR1 GTSNPN and CDR2 SVGIG (reference sequence). This CDR3 has 13 residues. CDR3 sequence: CAWSLVNAETQYF. DNA for the CDR3: TGTGCCTGGAGCCTAGTGAACGCAGAGACCCAGTACTTC.

The rearrangement joins TRBV7-9 to TRBJ1-5, with 7 bases lining up with TRBD1. With 10 bases clipped from V and 0 bases from J, the junction kept 12 bases outside the gene matches. The CDR3 covers 16 residues. Germline-derived CDR1 and CDR2 are SEHNR and FQNEAQ (reference sequence). The chain's CDR3 is CATSPDREYSNQPQHF. CDR3 bases: TGTGCCACCTCCCCAGACAGGGAATATAGCAATCAGCCCCAGCATTTT.

This clone was counted only a few times. The rearrangement links TRBV4-2 to TRBJ2-3; 9 bases fit TRBD2. With V trimmed by 0 bases and J by 2 bases, 6 bases remained unmatched. Germline V gene lookup returns CDR1 LGHNA and CDR2 YNFKEQ. The CDR3 is 17 amino acids. The CDR3 nucleotides read TGTGCCAGCAGCCAAGAGGAGGGACTAGCCTTCACAGATACGCAGTATTTT. This translates into CASSQEEGLAFTDTQYF.

This chain uses TRBV28 with TRBJ1-1; 7 bases map to TRBD1. V trimming: 5 bases; J trimming: 4 bases; junction bases outside the gene matches: 10. The CDR3 is 15 residues long. Germline values: CDR1 MDHEN, CDR2 SYDVKM. The CDR3 region is CASSQVNRGPTEAFF. CDR3 bases: TGTGCCAGCAGTCAAGTAAACAGGGGACCCACTGAAGCTTTCTTT.

The rearrangement links TRBV7-9 to TRBJ2-1, with D perhaps TRBD1 (5 bases). V was clipped by 7 bases and J by 5 bases, with 21 bases between them. CDR1 is SEHNR and CDR2 is FQNEAQ in the germline V gene (reference sequence). The CDR3 is made up of 16 amino acids. CDR3 residues: CASTSAYQGLDNEQFF. The CDR3, as DNA: TGTGCCAGCACGAGTGCGTATCAGGGTCTGGACAATGAGCAGTTCTTC.

The rearrangement links TRBV10-2 to TRBJ2-3; D is possibly TRBD2 (5 bases). The V gene's germline CDR1 is WSHSY and CDR2 SAAADI. The V end was cut by 4 bases, the J end by 3 bases, with 14 bases between. The CDR3 has 15 residues. In DNA, the CDR3 is TGCGCCAGCAGTGTTCTTGAGGGCGGGACAGATACGCAGTATTTT. It codes for CASSVLEGGTDTQYF.

The rearrangement uses TRBV7-9 and TRBJ2-3, with TRBD2 matching over 7 bases. There are 15 residues in the CDR3. CDR1 and CDR2 from the germline V gene are SEHNR and FQNEAQ (reference sequence). The trim removed 5 bases at V and 0 bases at J, leaving 5 bases unmatched. For the CDR3, the DNA is TGTGCCAGCAGCGATCTAGCGGCCAGCACAGATACGCAGTATTTT. This sequence encodes CASSDLAASTDTQYF.

This chain uses TRBV27 with TRBJ1-4; D is unresolved. The CDR3 sequence is 17 residues long. Trimming took off 3 bases at V and 8 bases at J, with 22 bases between the two ends. From germline, CDR1 is MNHEY and CDR2 SMNVEV (reference sequence). CDR3 residues: CASSFRNRETRREKLFF. DNA of the CDR3: TGTGCCAGCAGTTTCCGAAACCGGGAAACCCGTCGAGAAAAACTGTTTTTT.

This chain connects TRBV24-1 to TRBJ2-7; a weak D match, TRBD2 (5 bases). Trimming took 5 bases from V and 2 from J, leaving 15 bases between them. CDR1 is KGHDR and CDR2 is SFDVKD in the germline V gene. This CDR3 has 15 amino acids. CDR3 loop: CATSAGRESTYEQYF. In DNA form, the CDR3 reads TGTGCCACCAGTGCCGGAAGGGAGTCGACCTACGAGCAGTACTTC.

The CDR3 sequence is CASSLSGLRNEQFF. In nucleotides, the CDR3 is TGTGCCAGCAGTTTATCTGGCTTGCGGAATGAGCAGTTCTTC. The chain joins TRBV27 to TRBJ2-1; D not resolved. V dropped 0 bases and J dropped 7 bases, with 10 bases sitting between them. The CDR3 contains 14 residues. Germline V lookup: CDR1 MNHEY, CDR2 SMNVEV (reference sequence).

This clone occurred a few times. The DNA of the CDR3 is TGTGCCAGCAGTGAAGGGGCGGGCACCGGGGAGCTGTTTTTT. This translates into CASSEGAGTGELFF. The rearrangement links TRBV2 to TRBJ2-2; weak D call: TRBD2 (5 bases). The length of the CDR3 is 14 residues. Germline V gene lookup returns CDR1 SNHLY and CDR2 FYNNEI. V shed 1 base and J shed 4 bases, with 7 bases lying between them.

The rearrangement uses TRBV5-1 and TRBJ2-3; D may be TRBD1 (6 bases). V was pared by 2 bases and J by 1 base, with 11 bases between. Germline V gives CDR1 SGHRS, CDR2 YFSETQ. The CDR3 is 15 amino acids. The CDR3 loop is CASSFGAGGTDTQYF. DNA for the CDR3: TGCGCCAGCAGCTTTGGGGCAGGGGGCACAGATACGCAGTATTTT.

The V gene is TRBV7-9, the J gene TRBJ2-2; TRBD1 is a possible D gene (6 bases). Germline loops: CDR1 SEHNR, CDR2 FQNEAQ (reference sequence). Trimming left V 4 bases short and J 2 bases short, with 11 bases between. The CDR3 covers 15 residues. CDR3 in amino acids: CASSSNRENTGELFF. The CDR3, as DNA: TGTGCCAGCAGCTCGAACAGGGAAAACACCGGGGAGCTGTTTTTT.